The source of this T cell receptor (beta chain) is a study of T cells in Graves' hyperthyroidism and ophthalmopathy. Overall study: The initial diagnosis was the point when peripheral blood was collected, ahead of any treatment.

Authors of the study amplified TCR beta CDR3 regions from RNA transcripts. First-round RT-PCR targeting the TCR CDR3 was performed with the HTBI primer set. One entry per CDR3 protein results from TCRdb running MiXCR on the multiplex PCR reads. The sample carries hundreds of thousands of distinct CDR3 sequences, roughly 15% recorded once. Extraction of PBMCs used 7.5 to 10 ml of fresh peripheral blood. In its sample, this clonotype was seen many times. This CDR3 comprises 15 residues. CDR1 and CDR2 (germline): LGHDT, YNNKEL (reference sequence). Trimming took 4 bases from V and 6 from J; bases not matched to a gene: 7.

The source material was blood. The chain combines TRBV3-1 with TRBJ1-4; TRBD1 matches 8 bases. The sequence was obtained from a woman in her 40s with Graves' hyperthyroidism. CDR3 nucleotide sequence: TGTGCCAGCAGCCTCCGGACAGGGAAGGATGAAAAACTGTTTTTT. Its translation is CASSLRTGKDEKLFF.